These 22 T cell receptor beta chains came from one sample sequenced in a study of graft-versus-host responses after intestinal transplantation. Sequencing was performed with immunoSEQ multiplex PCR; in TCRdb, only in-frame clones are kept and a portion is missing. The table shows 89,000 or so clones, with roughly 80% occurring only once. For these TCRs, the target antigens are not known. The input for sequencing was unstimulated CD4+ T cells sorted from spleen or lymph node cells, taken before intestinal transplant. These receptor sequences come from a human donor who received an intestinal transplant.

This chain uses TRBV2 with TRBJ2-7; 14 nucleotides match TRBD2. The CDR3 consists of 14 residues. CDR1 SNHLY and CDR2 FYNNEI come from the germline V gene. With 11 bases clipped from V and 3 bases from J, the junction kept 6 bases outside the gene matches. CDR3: CAARLAGGFYEQYF. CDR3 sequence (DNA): TGTGCCGCTAGACTAGCGGGAGGGTTCTACGAGCAGTACTTC.

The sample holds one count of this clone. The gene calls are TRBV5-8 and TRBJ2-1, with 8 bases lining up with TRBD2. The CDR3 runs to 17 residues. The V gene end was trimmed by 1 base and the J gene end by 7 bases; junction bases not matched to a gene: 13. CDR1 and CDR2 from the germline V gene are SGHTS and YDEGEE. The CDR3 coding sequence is TGTGCCAGCAGCTTGTACATAGGTCGGATAGCGGGAAATGAGCAGTTCTTC. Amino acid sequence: CASSLYIGRIAGNEQFF.

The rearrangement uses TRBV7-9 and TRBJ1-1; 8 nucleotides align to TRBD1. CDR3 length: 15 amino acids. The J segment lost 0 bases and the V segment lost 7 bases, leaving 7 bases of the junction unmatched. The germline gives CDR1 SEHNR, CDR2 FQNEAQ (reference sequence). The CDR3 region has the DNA TGTGCCAGCATTCAGACAGGGGCAATGAACACTGAAGCTTTCTTT. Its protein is CASIQTGAMNTEAFF.

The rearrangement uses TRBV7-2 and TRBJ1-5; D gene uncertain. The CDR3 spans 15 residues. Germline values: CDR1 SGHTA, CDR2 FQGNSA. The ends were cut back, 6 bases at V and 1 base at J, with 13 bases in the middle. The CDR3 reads CASSNWATSNQPQHF. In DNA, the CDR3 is TGTGCCAGCAGTAACTGGGCCACCAGCAATCAGCCCCAGCATTTT. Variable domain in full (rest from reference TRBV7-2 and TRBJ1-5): GAGVSQSPSNKVTEKGKDVELRCDPISGHTALYWYRQSLGQGLEFLIYFQGNSAPDKSGLPSDRFSAERTGGSVSTLTIQRTQQEDSAVYLCASSNWATSNQPQHFGDGTRLSIL.

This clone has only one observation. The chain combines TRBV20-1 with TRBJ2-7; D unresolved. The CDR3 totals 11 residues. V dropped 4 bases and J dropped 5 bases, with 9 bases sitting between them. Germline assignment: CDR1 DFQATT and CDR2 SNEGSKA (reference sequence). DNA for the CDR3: TGCAGTGCTACGAAGAGCCACGAGCAGTACTTC. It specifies CSATKSHEQYF.

CDR3 region: CASSLDRGGNQPQHF. The DNA of the CDR3 is TGTGCCAGCAGCCTCGACAGGGGAGGCAATCAGCCCCAGCATTTT. The chain links TRBV6-5 to TRBJ1-5; 8 bases are shared with TRBD1. The CDR3 has 15 amino acids. V lost 6 bases and J lost 2; bases outside the gene matches: 6. In germline, CDR1 is MNHEY, CDR2 SVGAGI.

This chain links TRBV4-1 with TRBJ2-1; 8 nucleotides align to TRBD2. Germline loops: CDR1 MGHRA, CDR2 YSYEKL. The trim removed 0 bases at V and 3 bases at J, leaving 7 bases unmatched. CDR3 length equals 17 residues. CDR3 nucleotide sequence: TGCGCCAGCAGCCAAGAGAGTTGGGGACTAGTCTACAATGAGCAGTTCTTC. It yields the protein CASSQESWGLVYNEQFF.

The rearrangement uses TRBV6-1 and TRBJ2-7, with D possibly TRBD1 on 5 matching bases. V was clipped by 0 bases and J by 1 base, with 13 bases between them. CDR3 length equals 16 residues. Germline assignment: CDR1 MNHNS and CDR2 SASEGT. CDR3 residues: CASSEALTGLSYEQYF. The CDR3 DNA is TGTGCCAGCAGTGAAGCGTTAACAGGCTTATCCTACGAGCAGTACTTC.

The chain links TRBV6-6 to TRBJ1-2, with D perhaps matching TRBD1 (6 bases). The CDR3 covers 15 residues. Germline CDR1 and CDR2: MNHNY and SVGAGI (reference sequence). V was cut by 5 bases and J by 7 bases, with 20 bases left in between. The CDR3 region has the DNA TGTGCCAGCAGTACTCTGGTGGGGGGGCAAGGTGGCTACACCTTC. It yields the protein CASSTLVGGQGGYTF.

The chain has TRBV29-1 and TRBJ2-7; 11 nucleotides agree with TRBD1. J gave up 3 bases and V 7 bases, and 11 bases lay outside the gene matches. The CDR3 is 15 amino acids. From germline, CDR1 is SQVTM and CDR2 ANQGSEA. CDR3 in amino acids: CSAFSPGQGDYEQYF. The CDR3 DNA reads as TGCAGCGCCTTCAGTCCGGGACAGGGGGACTACGAGCAGTACTTC.

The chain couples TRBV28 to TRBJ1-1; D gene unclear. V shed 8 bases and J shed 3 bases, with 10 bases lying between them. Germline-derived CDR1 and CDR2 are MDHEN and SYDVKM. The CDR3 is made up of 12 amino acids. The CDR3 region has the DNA TGTGCCAGCGAGGGCAGAGACACTGAAGCTTTCTTT. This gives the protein CASEGRDTEAFF.

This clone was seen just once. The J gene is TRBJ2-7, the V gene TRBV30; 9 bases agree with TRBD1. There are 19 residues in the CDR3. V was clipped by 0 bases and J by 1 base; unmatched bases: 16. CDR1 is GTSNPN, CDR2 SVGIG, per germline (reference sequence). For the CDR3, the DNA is TGTGCCTGGAGTGTAAACTTTTTTTTGGCGACAGGGGGTTCCTACGAGCAGTACTTC. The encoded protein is CAWSVNFFLATGGSYEQYF.

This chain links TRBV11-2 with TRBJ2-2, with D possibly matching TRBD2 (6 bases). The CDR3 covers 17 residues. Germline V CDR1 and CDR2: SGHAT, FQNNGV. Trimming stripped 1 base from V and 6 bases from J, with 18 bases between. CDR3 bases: TGTGCCAGCAGCTTAGGGGCGCGGACTACTAGGGCCGGGGAGCTGTTTTTT. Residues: CASSLGARTTRAGELFF.

This CDR3 is CASSEAPQGMNTEAFF. The DNA of the CDR3 is TGTGCCAGCAGTGAAGCCCCCCAGGGTATGAACACTGAAGCTTTCTTT. J is TRBJ1-1 and V is TRBV2; D may be TRBD1 (5 bases). The CDR3 runs to 16 residues. Trimming took 0 bases from V and 0 from J, leaving 11 bases between them. From germline, CDR1 is SNHLY and CDR2 FYNNEI.

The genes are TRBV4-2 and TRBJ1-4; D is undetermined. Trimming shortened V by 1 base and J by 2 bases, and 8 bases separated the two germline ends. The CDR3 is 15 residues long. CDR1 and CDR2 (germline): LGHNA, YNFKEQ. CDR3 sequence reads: CASSQVQRTNEKLFF. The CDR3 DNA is TGTGCCAGCAGCCAAGTTCAGAGGACTAATGAAAAACTGTTTTTT.

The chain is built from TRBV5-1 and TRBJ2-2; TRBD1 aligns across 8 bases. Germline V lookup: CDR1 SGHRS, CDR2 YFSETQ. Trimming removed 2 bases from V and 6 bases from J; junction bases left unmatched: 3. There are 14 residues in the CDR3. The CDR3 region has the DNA TGCGCCAGCAGCTTAACAGGGGGAGCCGGGGAGCTGTTTTTT. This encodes CASSLTGGAGELFF.

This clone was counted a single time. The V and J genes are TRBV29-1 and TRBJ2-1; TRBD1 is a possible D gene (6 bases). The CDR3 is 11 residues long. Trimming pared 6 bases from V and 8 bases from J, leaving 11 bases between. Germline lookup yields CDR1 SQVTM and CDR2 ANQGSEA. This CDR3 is CSVETGHEQFF. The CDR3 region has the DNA TGCAGCGTAGAAACAGGGCATGAGCAGTTCTTC.

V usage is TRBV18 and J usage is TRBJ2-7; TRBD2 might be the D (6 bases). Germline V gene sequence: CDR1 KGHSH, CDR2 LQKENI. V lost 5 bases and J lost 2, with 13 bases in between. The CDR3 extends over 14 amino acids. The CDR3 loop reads CASSTGLLAYEQYF. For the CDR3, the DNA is TGTGCCAGCTCAACGGGACTCCTAGCCTACGAGCAGTACTTC.

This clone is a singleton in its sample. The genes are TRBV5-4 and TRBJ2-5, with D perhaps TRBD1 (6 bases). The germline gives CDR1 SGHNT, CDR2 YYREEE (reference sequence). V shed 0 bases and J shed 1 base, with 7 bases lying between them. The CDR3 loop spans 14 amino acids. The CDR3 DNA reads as TGTGCCAGCAGCTTGGGCAGGGGCCAAGAGACCCAGTACTTC. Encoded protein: CASSLGRGQETQYF.

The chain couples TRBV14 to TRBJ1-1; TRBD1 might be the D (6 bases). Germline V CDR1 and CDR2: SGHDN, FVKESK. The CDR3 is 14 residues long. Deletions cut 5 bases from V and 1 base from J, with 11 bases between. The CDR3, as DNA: TGTGCCAGCAGCGCCATCAGGGGGAACACTGAAGCTTTCTTT. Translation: CASSAIRGNTEAFF.

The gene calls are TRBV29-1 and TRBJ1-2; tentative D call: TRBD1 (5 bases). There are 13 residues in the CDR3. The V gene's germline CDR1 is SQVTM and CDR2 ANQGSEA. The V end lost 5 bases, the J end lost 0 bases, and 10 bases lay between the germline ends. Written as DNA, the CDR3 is TGCAGCGTTTTGACAGACTCTAACTATGGCTACACCTTC. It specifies CSVLTDSNYGYTF.

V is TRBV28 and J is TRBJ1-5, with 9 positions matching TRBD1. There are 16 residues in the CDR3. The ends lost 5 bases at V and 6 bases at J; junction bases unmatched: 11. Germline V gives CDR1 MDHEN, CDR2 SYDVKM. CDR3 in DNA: TGTGCCAGCAGTCCGGGAGACAGGGGGTCGTTTCAGCCCCAGCATTTT. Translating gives CASSPGDRGSFQPQHF. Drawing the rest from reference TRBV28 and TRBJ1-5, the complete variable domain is DVKVTQSSRYLVKRTGEKVFLECVQDMDHENMFWYRQDPGLGLRLIYFSYDVKMKEKGDIPEGYSVSREKKERFSLILESASTNQTSMYLCASSPGDRGSFQPQHFGDGTRLSIL.